This T cell receptor beta chain was profiled in a study of T cell repertoires in cytomegalovirus infection. Study details: Indications came from public TCR beta signatures; they pointed to CMV infection and to a matching HLA type.

Ten or more counts support this clonotype. Its specificity is unknown. Study-level findings and limits: Ex vivo, HLA-C-restricted CMV-specific TCR beta clonotypes prevailed over the rest of the response.

The J segment lost 5 bases and the V segment lost 5 bases, leaving 8 bases of the junction unmatched. There are 14 residues in the CDR3. The V gene's germline CDR1 is SGHTA and CDR2 FQGNSA. MiXCR, run by TCRdb on the reads, gives a single entry per CDR3 protein. The table has some 400,000 distinct CDR3 sequences, roughly 20% seen once; the top ten hold approximately 8%. The chain uses TRBV7-2 and TRBJ2-5, with TRBD1 matching over 7 bases. Specimen: PBMCs. This receptor was obtained from a human donor in good health (CMV status not recorded). Some clones in this sample may be carry-over from other donors' samples. The CDR3 DNA reads as TGTGCCAGCAGCCAGGGACCACAGGGGGAGACCCAGTACTTC. Translated, it gives CASSQGPQGETQYF. Full variable domain (missing parts from reference TRBV7-2 and TRBJ2-5): GAGVSQSPSNKVTEKGKDVELRCDPISGHTALYWYRQSLGQGLEFLIYFQGNSAPDKSGLPSDRFSAERTGGSVSTLTIQRTQQEDSAVYLCASSQGPQGETQYFGPGTRLLVL.